These 13 T cell receptor beta chains were all obtained from the same sample, sequenced in a study of blood T cell repertoires in COVID-19. Clones were sequenced by immunoSEQ multiplex PCR, and TCRdb holds only the in-frame ones, with some missing. The sample lists around 140,000 clones, about 86% occurring once. The sequencing input was PBMCs or T cells enriched from blood (not recorded which). These TCRs come from a man in his forties or fifties with acute COVID-19.

This clone was recorded only once. The rearrangement uses TRBV3-1 (or the pseudogene TRBV3-2) and TRBJ1-5, with D unresolved. V lost 1 base to trimming and J lost 3 bases, with 10 bases between them. The CDR3 totals 15 residues. The germline V gene has CDR1 LGHDT and CDR2 YNNKEL (reference sequence). The CDR3 DNA reads as TGTGCCAGCAGCCAAGGCGGAGGGAACAATCAGCCCCAGCATTTT. Translating it yields CASSQGGGNNQPQHF.

The V call is TRBV20-1, the J call TRBJ2-2, with D unclear. Germline loops: CDR1 DFQATT, CDR2 SNEGSKA (reference sequence). V lost 3 bases to trimming and J lost 6 bases, with 8 bases between them. The CDR3 loop spans 12 amino acids. The CDR3 DNA sequence: TGCAGTGCTAGTTTTCCGGCCGGGGAGCTGTTTTTT. This gives the protein CSASFPAGELFF.

This clone was counted a single time. The chain couples TRBV19 to TRBJ2-7; D unclear. CDR1 is LNHDA, CDR2 SQIVND, per germline (reference sequence). Deletions cut 5 bases from V and 0 bases from J, with 11 bases between. The CDR3 runs to 14 residues. In DNA form, the CDR3 reads TGTGCCAGTAGTTCTACGGTCGGCTCCTACGAGCAGTACTTC. The encoded protein is CASSSTVGSYEQYF.

On this clone itself: The junction differs from germline at one of its ends, possibly a read error. V and J are TRBV15 and TRBJ1-5; D perhaps matches TRBD1 (5 bases). Germline CDR1 is LNHNV and CDR2 is YYDKDF (reference sequence). The CDR3 is made up of 17 amino acids. DNA for the CDR3: TGTGCCATCAGCAGTTTCCCTCCTGACAGCAGCAATCAGCCCCAGCATTTT. Translating it yields CAISSFPPDSSNQPQHF.

J is TRBJ2-7 and V is TRBV6-5; 7 bases agree with TRBD2. Germline values: CDR1 MNHEY, CDR2 SVGAGI. The trim removed 6 bases at V and 9 bases at J, leaving 14 bases unmatched. The CDR3 loop spans 14 amino acids. CDR3 residues: CASSREFAGESQYF. CDR3 bases: TGTGCCAGCAGCCGCGAGTTCGCGGGAGAATCGCAGTACTTC.

This clone is a singleton in its sample. This chain connects TRBV11-2 to TRBJ2-3; 9 bases line up with TRBD2. CDR1 SGHAT and CDR2 FQNNGV come from the germline V gene. This CDR3 comprises 14 residues. V trimming: 3 bases; J trimming: 3 bases; junction bases outside the gene matches: 1. Written as DNA, the CDR3 is TGTGCCAGCAGCTTTAGCGGGAGAACAGATACGCAGTATTTT. Translated, it gives CASSFSGRTDTQYF.

This clone was observed a handful of times. The rearrangement joins TRBV7-2 to TRBJ2-1; D might be TRBD2 (5 bases). The CDR3 spans 13 residues. V was shortened by 5 bases and J by 3 bases, with 8 bases between the two germline ends. Germline V lookup: CDR1 SGHTA, CDR2 FQGNSA. This chain's CDR3 is CASSLGLYNEQFF. The CDR3 DNA reads TGTGCCAGCAGCCTCGGACTCTACAATGAGCAGTTCTTC. The full variable domain, completed using reference TRBV7-2 and TRBJ2-1, is GAGVSQSPSNKVTEKGKDVELRCDPISGHTALYWYRQSLGQGLEFLIYFQGNSAPDKSGLPSDRFSAERTGGSVSTLTIQRTQQEDSAVYLCASSLGLYNEQFFGPGTRLTVL.

Turning to this clone: It is unclear where the CDR3 begins or ends on the DNA, so no DNA is shown, and the CDR3 is as TCRdb lists it. The chain has TRBV21-1 and TRBJ2-3; the table's D call TRBD2 went unverified against the DNA. TRBV21-1 is labeled a pseudogene. 16 amino acids form the CDR3, both terminal residues included. This chain's CDR3 is CASSERWGGGTDTQYF.

This clone was observed a handful of times. The chain employs TRBV10-1 and TRBJ2-5; 7 bases match TRBD2. This CDR3 region has 13 residues. The V segment lost 9 bases and the J segment 1 base; nucleotides outside the gene matches: 5. Looked up from germline, CDR1 is WNHNN and CDR2 is SYGVQD (reference sequence). The CDR3 nucleotides are TGCGCCAGTGAACTAGCGCCCCAAGAGACCCAGTACTTC. It yields the protein CASELAPQETQYF.

V and J are TRBV2 and TRBJ2-7; TRBD2 matches at 9 bases. The CDR3 sequence is 14 residues long. Germline V gene lookup returns CDR1 SNHLY and CDR2 FYNNEI. The V gene end was trimmed by 8 bases and the J gene end by 2 bases; junction bases not matched to a gene: 7. This CDR3 reads CASRISGGPYEQYF. CDR3 coding DNA: TGTGCCAGCCGAATTAGCGGGGGTCCCTACGAGCAGTACTTC.

The chain combines TRBV9 with TRBJ1-6; weak D call: TRBD1 (6 bases). This CDR3 spans 16 amino acids. Trimming cost V 2 bases and J 8 bases, with 17 bases left between them. CDR1 and CDR2 (germline): SGDLS, YYNGEE. Here the CDR3 DNA reads TGTGCCAGCAGCGTGGCGGAGACAGGCCTTTATTCACCCCTCCACTTT. Its translation: CASSVAETGLYSPLHF.

The chain recombines TRBV19 with TRBJ2-1; TRBD2 aligns across 8 bases. Unmatched junction bases numbered 5, after V lost 3 bases and J lost 4 bases. There are 15 residues in the CDR3. In germline, CDR1 is LNHDA, CDR2 SQIVND (reference sequence). CDR3 region: CASSIGGGNYNEQFF. CDR3 sequence (DNA): TGTGCCAGTAGTATCGGCGGGGGGAATTACAATGAGCAGTTCTTC.

This chain joins TRBV21-1 and TRBJ2-7; whether TRBD1, the table's D call, matches the DNA was not checked. TRBV21-1 is a known pseudogene. The CDR3 extends over 13 amino acids. The CDR3 DNA sequence: TGTGCCAGCACCCCCTTCACACCCTACGAGCAGTACTTC. Translation gives CASTPFTPYEQYF.